These T cell receptor beta chains were read from a single sample in a study of blood T cell repertoires in COVID-19. Profiled with immunoSEQ multiplex PCR; TCRdb holds only in-frame clones, not every one. Of tens of thousands of clones listed, about 80% are singletons. Material: peripheral blood. These receptors came from a human donor in a cohort sampled during active COVID-19. The CDR3 runs from the conserved cysteine through the conserved F or W. Fields, in order: J gene, clone size, CDR3 length, V gene, D gene, CDR3 protein, CDR3 DNA. A D gene is named only where the DNA matches it firmly. Expanded clones get a size class; other rows say once, few or many, or leave the size out.

J: TRBJ1-2
size: -
length: 17
V: TRBV18
D: TRBD1
CDR3: CASSPGTGGAAGYGYTF
DNA: TGTGCCAGCTCACCGGGGACAGGGGGCGCGGCGGGGTATGGCTACACCTTC

J: TRBJ2-5
size: once
length: 14
V: TRBV6-5
D: -
CDR3: CASSWWGVLGTQYF
DNA: TGTGCCAGCAGTTGGTGGGGGGTGCTGGGGACCCAGTACTTC

J: TRBJ1-5
size: -
length: 16
V: TRBV27
D: -
CDR3: CASSSRPGGADQPQHF
DNA: TGTGCCAGCAGTTCGAGGCCCGGAGGTGCCGATCAGCCCCAGCATTTT

J: TRBJ2-7
size: once
length: 13
V: TRBV28
D: TRBD1
CDR3: CASSGTGYYEQYF
DNA: TGTGCCAGCAGTGGGACAGGGTACTACGAGCAGTACTTC

J: TRBJ2-7
size: -
length: 18
V: TRBV4-2
D: TRBD2
CDR3: CASSQGEGLASGWYEQYF
DNA: TGTGCCAGCAGCCAAGGGGAGGGACTAGCGAGCGGGTGGTACGAGCAGTACTTC

J: TRBJ2-1
size: once
length: 14
V: TRBV10-3
D: TRBD2
CDR3: CAMSGGDEYNEQFF
DNA: TGTGCCATGAGCGGGGGCGACGAATACAATGAGCAGTTCTTC

J: TRBJ1-1
size: -
length: 12
V: TRBV5-6
D: -
CDR3: CASSLSPDEAFF
DNA: TGTGCCAGCAGCTTGTCCCCAGATGAAGCTTTCTTT

J: TRBJ1-5
size: -
length: 15
V: TRBV19
D: -
CDR3: CASSIGRGGDQPQHF
DNA: TGTGCCAGTAGTATAGGGAGGGGGGGTGATCAGCCCCAGCATTTT

J: TRBJ2-7
size: -
length: 16
V: TRBV6-2/TRBV6-3
D: TRBD1
CDR3: CASSYRLDRGTYEQYF
DNA: TGTGCCAGCAGTTACCGTCTGGACAGGGGTACCTACGAGCAGTACTTC

J: TRBJ1-6
size: few
length: 14
V: TRBV30
D: TRBD1
CDR3: CAWTPGGGGSPLHF
DNA: TGTGCCTGGACTCCAGGGGGAGGAGGATCACCCCTCCACTTT

J: TRBJ2-5
size: -
length: 15
V: TRBV5-4
D: -
CDR3: CASSLEGGSRETQYF
DNA: TGTGCCAGCAGCTTGGAAGGGGGATCCAGGGAGACCCAGTACTTC

J: TRBJ2-1
size: -
length: 14
V: TRBV3-1/TRBV3-2
D: -
CDR3: CASSQSGPFSEQFF
DNA: TGTGCCAGCAGCCAATCGGGTCCGTTCAGTGAGCAGTTCTTC

J: TRBJ2-5
size: -
length: 17
V: TRBV5-1
D: TRBD2
CDR3: CASSFTRSGGAQETQYF
DNA: TGCGCCAGCAGCTTTACCCGTAGCGGGGGGGCCCAAGAGACCCAGTACTTC

J: TRBJ1-5
size: -
length: 12
V: TRBV6-6
D: TRBD1
CDR3: CASSHTGEPQHF
DNA: TGTGCCAGCAGTCACACAGGGGAGCCCCAGCATTTT

J: TRBJ2-5
size: few
length: 14
V: TRBV5-8
D: TRBD1
CDR3: CASSVDRVRETQYF
DNA: TGTGCCAGCAGCGTAGACAGGGTTCGGGAGACCCAGTACTTC

J: TRBJ2-7
size: -
length: 11
V: TRBV10-2
D: -
CDR3: CASKQDYEQYF
DNA: TGCGCCAGCAAACAAGACTACGAGCAGTACTTC

J: TRBJ2-3
size: -
length: 17
V: TRBV4-3
D: -
CDR3: CARLETIKRLNTDTQYF
DNA: TGCGCCAGGCTTGAGACAATAAAAAGGCTAAACACAGATACGCAGTATTTT

J: TRBJ1-5
size: -
length: 18
V: TRBV15
D: TRBD1
CDR3: CATSRDSSARDRNQPQHF
DNA: TGTGCCACCAGCAGAGATTCCTCCGCCCGGGACAGAAATCAGCCCCAGCATTTT

J: TRBJ2-3
size: -
length: 15
V: TRBV2
D: TRBD2
CDR3: CASSEPRGITDTQYF
DNA: TGTGCCAGCAGTGAACCGCGGGGGATCACAGATACGCAGTATTTT

J: TRBJ2-3
size: -
length: 13
V: TRBV11-2
D: -
CDR3: CASSPLRTDTQYF
DNA: TGTGCCAGCAGCCCACTAAGGACAGATACGCAGTATTTT

J: TRBJ2-1
size: many
length: 15
V: TRBV15
D: TRBD1
CDR3: CATSRGTGSYNEQFF
DNA: TGTGCCACCAGCAGAGGGACAGGCTCCTACAATGAGCAGTTCTTC

J: TRBJ2-7
size: -
length: 15
V: TRBV5-1
D: TRBD1
CDR3: CASRVGTEPLYEQYF
DNA: TGCGCCAGCAGGGTTGGGACAGAGCCCCTCTACGAGCAGTACTTC

J: TRBJ2-3
size: few
length: 16
V: TRBV27
D: -
CDR3: CASSPLRERATDTQYF
DNA: TGTGCCAGCAGCCCGCTACGTGAGCGGGCCACAGATACGCAGTATTTT

J: TRBJ1-1
size: -
length: 12
V: TRBV9
D: -
CDR3: CASSAGNTEAFF
DNA: TGTGCCAGCAGCGCCGGGAACACTGAAGCTTTCTTT

J: TRBJ2-5
size: -
length: 16
V: TRBV19
D: TRBD1
CDR3: CASSRLGQGNSETQYF
DNA: TGTGCCAGTAGTAGGTTGGGACAGGGTAATAGTGAGACCCAGTACTTC

J: TRBJ2-1
size: -
length: 17
V: TRBV7-9
D: TRBD1
CDR3: CASSLGLDRGRYNEQFF
DNA: TGTGCCAGCAGCTTAGGACTTGACAGGGGGCGGTACAATGAGCAGTTCTTC

J: TRBJ1-1
size: -
length: 14
V: TRBV2
D: TRBD1
CDR3: CASLEDRGHVEAFF
DNA: TGTGCCAGCTTAGAGGACAGGGGGCATGTTGAAGCTTTCTTT